One and the same sample provided the 30 T cell receptor beta chains below, sequenced in a study of shared clonotypes between healthy human individuals. Terminally differentiated effector memory CD45RA+ cells were excluded from the naive CD8 cells, which were CD45RO-negative and positively selected for CCR7. Generated by immunoSEQ multiplex PCR, the TCRdb table keeps only in-frame clones and is missing some. The sample lists roughly 770,000 clones, 90% to 97% seen once, with roughly 0.23% in the top ten. Material: naive CD8+ T cells sorted from blood. The receptors were gathered from a young man in good health.

Only one count was recorded for this clone. The rearrangement joins TRBV9 to TRBJ2-1, with 9 bases lining up with TRBD2. This CDR3 is 13 amino acids long. Trimming took 6 bases from V and 3 from J; bases not matched to a gene: 1. Germline V gene lookup returns CDR1 SGDLS and CDR2 YYNGEE. CDR3 DNA sequence: TGTGCCAGCAATAGCGGGAGCTACAATGAGCAGTTCTTC. Protein product: CASNSGSYNEQFF.

The chain uses TRBV28 and TRBJ2-1; 10 bases are a match to TRBD2. The V gene end was trimmed by 5 bases and the J gene end by 6 bases; junction bases not matched to a gene: 10. The CDR3 consists of 16 residues. Germline loops: CDR1 MDHEN, CDR2 SYDVKM. The CDR3 loop is CASSPTLAGEVNEQFF. CDR3 nucleotide sequence: TGTGCCAGCAGTCCGACCCTAGCGGGAGAGGTCAATGAGCAGTTCTTC.

The CDR3 spells CSVEVRPTEQFF. CDR3 DNA: TGCAGCGTTGAAGTTAGGCCTACTGAGCAGTTCTTC. The V call is TRBV29-1, the J call TRBJ2-1; D is uncertain. The CDR3 has 12 residues. Germline assignment: CDR1 SQVTM and CDR2 ANQGSEA. Trimming pared 1 base from V and 9 bases from J, leaving 10 bases between.

This clone was detected only once. The chain is built from TRBV11-3 and TRBJ2-2, with 10 bases lining up with TRBD2. The V gene end was trimmed by 3 bases and the J gene end by 5 bases; junction bases not matched to a gene: 3. There are 15 residues in the CDR3. The germline CDR1 and CDR2 sequences are SGHNT and YENEEA. The CDR3 here is CASSFPAGGTGELFF. CDR3 bases: TGTGCCAGCAGCTTCCCAGCGGGAGGGACCGGGGAGCTGTTTTTT.

This clone was counted once. The chain recombines TRBV19 with TRBJ1-2; TRBD1 matches 8 bases. Trimming at V came to 5 bases and at J to 4 bases, leaving 6 bases not matched to a gene. Germline CDR1 is LNHDA and CDR2 is SQIVND (reference sequence). The CDR3 loop spans 14 amino acids. CDR3 sequence: CASSADRAIYGYTF. The CDR3 DNA sequence: TGTGCCAGTAGTGCGGACAGGGCCATCTATGGCTACACCTTC.

V gene TRBV7-9 combines with J gene TRBJ2-1; 10 bases map to TRBD2. V was pared by 5 bases and J by 5 bases, with 6 bases of the junction left unmatched. In germline, CDR1 is SEHNR, CDR2 FQNEAQ (reference sequence). This CDR3 comprises 15 residues. CDR3 amino acids: CASSKSGRGHNEQFF. CDR3 bases: TGTGCCAGCAGCAAGAGCGGGAGGGGCCACAATGAGCAGTTCTTC.

J is TRBJ2-1 and V is TRBV12-5, with D hard to call. The V gene's germline CDR1 is LGHNT and CDR2 FRNRAP. The germline V and J ends were trimmed by 0 bases and 4 bases, with 10 bases remaining between them. The CDR3 loop spans 15 amino acids. CDR3 in DNA: TGTGCTAGTGGTTTGGTACCTGGTCCTTACAATGAGCAGTTCTTC. Residues: CASGLVPGPYNEQFF.

The table lists this clone with a count of one. The rearrangement joins TRBV5-6 to TRBJ2-1, with TRBD2 matching over 14 bases. The CDR3 covers 15 residues. The germline gives CDR1 SGHDT, CDR2 YYEEEE. V shed 2 bases and J 8 bases; nucleotides not matched to a gene: 3. CDR3 nucleotides: TGTGCCAGCAGCTTTGGGACTAGCGGGAGTGATGAGCAGTTCTTC. Amino acids: CASSFGTSGSDEQFF.

The genes are TRBV15 and TRBJ1-1; TRBD1 agrees at 9 bases. The junction had 9 bases not matched to a gene; V was cut back by 5 bases and J by 2 bases. Germline lookup yields CDR1 LNHNV and CDR2 YYDKDF (reference sequence). The CDR3 totals 16 residues. The CDR3 loop reads CATSRDRAKKNTEAFF. CDR3 DNA: TGTGCCACCAGCCGGGACAGGGCCAAAAAAAACACTGAAGCTTTCTTT.

V gene TRBV7-2 combines with J gene TRBJ2-5, with TRBD2 identical over 8 bases. Germline loops: CDR1 SGHTA, CDR2 FQGNSA. V lost 5 bases to trimming and J lost 3 bases; unmatched junction nucleotides: 11. This CDR3 region has 16 residues. CDR3 DNA: TGTGCCAGCAGCCCCCGACTCAGCGGGAGAGAAGAGACCCAGTACTTC. This sequence encodes CASSPRLSGREETQYF.

Regarding this clone: Germline is not matched at one junction end, which may reflect a read error. CDR3 residues: CASSFSSGTGSAVWLF. The CDR3 DNA follows: TGTGCCAGCAGCTTTAGTTCCGGGACAGGATCGGCAGTGTGGCTTTTT. The J gene is TRBJ1-3, the V gene TRBV5-4; 8 nucleotides line up with TRBD1. The germline gives CDR1 SGHNT, CDR2 YYREEE (reference sequence). CDR3 size: 16 residues.

The CDR3 nucleotides are TGTGCCAGCAGCTTATACCTACTAGGCTCAGAGACCCAGTACTTC. Protein: CASSLYLLGSETQYF. The V and J genes are TRBV11-2 and TRBJ2-5, with D possibly TRBD2 on 5 matching bases. The CDR3 length is 15 residues. Trimming stripped 2 bases from V and 4 bases from J, with 14 bases between. Per germline, CDR1 SGHAT and CDR2 FQNNGV.

The chain is built from TRBV7-6 and TRBJ1-1; 7 bases are shared with TRBD1. After removal of 0 bases from V and 0 bases from J, the junction contained 7 bases not matched to a gene. The CDR3 covers 17 residues. The germline V gene has CDR1 SGHVS and CDR2 FNYEAQ. The chain's CDR3 is CASSLAGRGLMNTEAFF. In DNA, the CDR3 is TGTGCCAGCAGCTTAGCAGGGAGGGGGCTGATGAACACTGAAGCTTTCTTT.

The V gene is TRBV18, the J gene TRBJ2-1; D possibly corresponds to TRBD1 (6 bases). CDR1 and CDR2 from the germline V gene are KGHSH and LQKENI. CDR3 length: 15 residues. Trimming removed 4 bases at V and 0 bases at J, with 10 bases between. CDR3 residues: CASSLSDSSYNEQFF. The DNA of the CDR3 is TGTGCCAGCTCACTCTCGGACAGCTCCTACAATGAGCAGTTCTTC. Together with reference TRBV18 and TRBJ2-1, the CDR3 gives the full variable domain: NAGVMQNPRHLVRRRGQEARLRCSPMKGHSHVYWYRQLPEEGLKFMVYLQKENIIDESGMPKERFSAEFPKEGPSILRIQQVVRGDSAAYFCASSLSDSSYNEQFFGPGTRLTVL.

This sequence joins TRBV7-9 and TRBJ2-7; D is unresolved. The V and J ends lost 3 bases and 4 bases respectively, with 10 bases between them. The CDR3 has 13 residues. Per the germline V gene, CDR1 is SEHNR and CDR2 is FQNEAQ (reference sequence). CDR3 loop: CASSFEKLYEQYF. CDR3 coding DNA: TGTGCCAGCAGCTTTGAAAAATTGTACGAGCAGTACTTC.

The V call is TRBV7-9, the J call TRBJ2-1; D call uncertain. This CDR3 spans 15 amino acids. Germline V gene sequence: CDR1 SEHNR, CDR2 FQNEAQ (reference sequence). The V end lost 6 bases, the J end lost 0 bases, and 12 bases lay between the germline ends. This chain's CDR3 is CASRPHRSSYNEQFF. The DNA for the CDR3 is TGTGCCAGCAGGCCCCATAGATCCTCCTACAATGAGCAGTTCTTC.

This chain connects TRBV13 to TRBJ2-6; no clear D. This CDR3 is built from 13 residues. The germline V and J ends were trimmed by 5 bases and 2 bases, with 4 bases remaining between them. CDR1 is PRHDT, CDR2 FYEKMQ, per germline (reference sequence). CDR3 sequence: CASSGTGANVLTF. The CDR3 coding sequence is TGTGCCAGCAGCGGCACTGGGGCCAACGTCCTGACTTTC. The full variable domain, its missing parts supplied by reference TRBV13 and TRBJ2-6, is AAGVIQSPRHLIKEKRETATLKCYPIPRHDTVYWYQQGPGQDPQFLISFYEKMQSDKGSIPDRFSAQQFSDYHSELNMSSLELGDSALYFCASSGTGANVLTFGAGSRLTVL.

The rearrangement links TRBV5-1 to TRBJ2-1; TRBD2 might be the D (5 bases). The germline V and J ends were trimmed by 1 base and 6 bases, with 8 bases remaining between them. Germline CDR1 is SGHRS and CDR2 is YFSETQ. CDR3 size: 13 residues. The CDR3 DNA reads TGCGCCAGCAGCTTGAGCACTAGCAATGAGCAGTTCTTC. Translating gives CASSLSTSNEQFF.

The J gene is TRBJ2-7, the V gene TRBV10-2; D not resolved. This CDR3 spans 15 amino acids. Germline CDR1 WSHSY, CDR2 SAAADI. Trimming stripped 2 bases from V and 0 bases from J, with 11 bases between. The CDR3, as DNA: TGCGCCAGCAGTGAGGGCCATAGACTCTCCTACGAGCAGTACTTC. Protein: CASSEGHRLSYEQYF.

This clone was observed once. The rearrangement joins TRBV19 to TRBJ2-7; D is tentatively TRBD1 or TRBD2 (6 bases each). CDR1 and CDR2 (germline): LNHDA, SQIVND (reference sequence). The CDR3 is made up of 14 amino acids. With 4 bases removed from V and 2 bases from J, the gap between germline ends came to 12 bases. The CDR3 DNA reads as TGTGCCAGTAGTAGGGGGGCCGGGCCCTACGAGCAGTACTTC. This translates into CASSRGAGPYEQYF.

The chain joins TRBV10-2 to TRBJ2-3, with 10 bases identical to TRBD2. This CDR3 spans 17 amino acids. Germline V gene lookup returns CDR1 WSHSY and CDR2 SAAADI. With V trimmed by 1 base and J by 6 bases, 10 bases remained unmatched. The CDR3 nucleotides read TGCGCCAGCAGTGAGTTAGGGCTAGCGGGAGTCTGGGATACGCAGTATTTT. This translates into CASSELGLAGVWDTQYF.

The chain joins TRBV7-9 to TRBJ2-7; D remains unclear. Germline CDR1 is SEHNR and CDR2 is FQNEAQ (reference sequence). Trimming shortened V by 5 bases and J by 1 base, and 15 bases separated the two germline ends. This CDR3 contains 15 residues. The CDR3 is CASSPLGGRSYEQYF. The CDR3 region has the DNA TGTGCCAGCAGCCCACTTGGCGGACGATCCTACGAGCAGTACTTC.

The chain joins TRBV10-1 to TRBJ2-7; D is unclear. V was cut by 0 bases and J by 4 bases, with 1 base left in between. The length of the CDR3 is 11 residues. Germline V gene lookup returns CDR1 WNHNN and CDR2 SYGVQD (reference sequence). CDR3: CASSESYEQYF. The DNA of the CDR3 is TGCGCCAGCAGTGAGTCGTACGAGCAGTACTTC.

This rearrangement joins TRBV5-1 to TRBJ1-1, with D unclear. V lost 2 bases, J lost 2 bases, and 13 bases lay in between. The CDR3 consists of 15 residues. The germline gives CDR1 SGHRS, CDR2 YFSETQ. CDR3 DNA: TGCGCCAGCAGCTTCAGAATGTCTGGTAACACTGAAGCTTTCTTT. This gives the protein CASSFRMSGNTEAFF.

The gene calls are TRBV6-1 and TRBJ1-2; D unresolved. CDR1 is MNHNS and CDR2 is SASEGT in the germline V gene. Trimming took off 3 bases at V and 5 bases at J, with 16 bases between the two ends. This CDR3 is 15 amino acids long. This CDR3 is CASSDWQATPYGYTF. CDR3 nucleotides: TGTGCCAGCAGTGATTGGCAGGCGACCCCATATGGCTACACCTTC.

The J gene is TRBJ1-2, the V gene TRBV7-3; the D is unclear. Germline V gives CDR1 SGHTA, CDR2 FQGTGA. The CDR3 is made up of 14 amino acids. V dropped 2 bases and J dropped 1 base, with 8 bases sitting between them. The CDR3 nucleotides are TGTGCCAGCAGCTTAGGTGGGGATAACTATGGCTACACCTTC. The encoded protein is CASSLGGDNYGYTF.

This CDR3 is CATGQGNDNEQFF. CDR3 coding DNA: TGTGCCACAGGACAGGGAAACGACAATGAGCAGTTCTTC. The rearrangement links TRBV19 to TRBJ2-1; 8 bases agree with TRBD1. Unmatched junction bases numbered 7, after V lost 10 bases and J lost 5 bases. The CDR3 totals 13 residues. Germline CDR1 reads LNHDA; CDR2 reads SQIVND (reference sequence).

The chain links TRBV7-6 to TRBJ1-1; D might be TRBD1 (6 bases). The germline CDR1 and CDR2 sequences are SGHVS and FNYEAQ. There are 14 residues in the CDR3. V shed 5 bases and J shed 0 bases, with 10 bases lying between them. CDR3 sequence (DNA): TGTGCCAGCAGCCCTGACAGGATGAACACTGAAGCTTTCTTT. It encodes CASSPDRMNTEAFF.

The gene calls are TRBV7-8 and TRBJ2-1; TRBD2 agrees at 8 bases. The germline V gene has CDR1 SGHVS and CDR2 FQNEAQ. V shed 1 base, J shed 4 bases, and the junction held 9 bases outside the gene matches. The length of the CDR3 is 17 residues. The CDR3 reads CASSLEWLAGPYNEQFF. The CDR3 DNA follows: TGTGCCAGCAGCTTAGAGTGGCTAGCGGGTCCGTACAATGAGCAGTTCTTC.

The sample holds one count of this clone. The chain links TRBV9 to TRBJ1-1; D may be TRBD1 (6 bases). Germline lookup yields CDR1 SGDLS and CDR2 YYNGEE. The CDR3 has 17 amino acids. V was trimmed by 3 bases and J by 1 base, leaving 19 bases between them. CDR3 nucleotides: TGTGCCAGCAGCGAGCGCCCCCCAGGGGTTTGGAACACTGAAGCTTTCTTT. Translating gives CASSERPPGVWNTEAFF. The full variable domain, its missing parts supplied by reference TRBV9 and TRBJ1-1, is DSGVTQTPKHLITATGQRVTLRCSPRSGDLSVYWYQQSLDQGLQFLIQYYNGEERAKGNILERFSAQQFPDLHSELNLSSLELGDSALYFCASSERPPGVWNTEAFFGQGTRLTVV.